The rows below give T cell receptor beta chains drawn from one sample of a study of CD8+ T cells in alopecia areata. Here immunoSEQ multiplex PCR was the method, and the copy in TCRdb shows in-frame clones only, minus some. The table includes approximately 170,000 clones, 50% to 60% detected once. The sequencing here drew on CD4+ T cells sorted from blood, taken at week 4, from a patient treated with tofacitinib. The receptor set was obtained from a human donor with alopecia areata. CDR3s include the opening cysteine and the closing phenylalanine or tryptophan. D genes are given only for firm matches. Clone size is not always given. Where it is, it says once, few, many or a class for expanded clones.

TRBJ2-1	few	-	TRBV5-4	CASSLVRNEQFF	TGTGCCAGCAGCTTGGTAAGGAATGAGCAGTTCTTC
TRBJ1-2	-	TRBD1	TRBV7-2	CASSSPLGTGKRGYTF	TGTGCCAGCAGCTCCCCGCTCGGGACAGGGAAACGTGGCTACACCTTC
TRBJ1-2	few	-	TRBV29-1	CSADDLRDYGYTF	TGCAGCGCGGACGACCTCAGGGACTATGGCTACACCTTC
TRBJ2-3	-	-	TRBV7-9	CASSYRETDTQYF	TGTGCCAGCAGTTACAGGGAAACAGATACGCAGTATTTT
TRBJ1-1	few	TRBD1	TRBV7-9	CASSLTGDTEAFF	TGTGCCAGCAGCTTAACAGGGGACACTGAAGCTTTCTTT
TRBJ2-5	-	-	TRBV6-6	CASSARFQTQYF	TGTGCCAGCAGTGCCAGGTTTCAGACCCAGTACTTC
TRBJ2-2	few	-	TRBV10-3	CAISESVAVGELFF	TGTGCCATCAGTGAGTCGGTGGCGGTCGGGGAGCTGTTTTTT
TRBJ2-7	-	-	TRBV2	CASRGDFPSLF	TGTGCCAGCAGAGGGGACTTCCCCTCACTCTTC
TRBJ2-5	-	-	TRBV9	CASSVVFGEWETQYF	TGTGCCAGCAGCGTAGTGTTCGGGGAATGGGAGACCCAGTACTTC
TRBJ2-7	few	TRBD1	TRBV29-1	CSPRQGSHEQYF	TGCAGCCCACGACAGGGAAGTCACGAGCAGTACTTC
TRBJ2-3	once	-	TRBV11-3	CASSLNSADTQYF	TGTGCCAGCAGCTTAAACAGTGCAGATACGCAGTATTTT
TRBJ2-7	-	-	TRBV2	CASSRGTAYEQYF	TGTGCCAGCAGCCGCGGGACAGCCTACGAGCAGTACTTC
TRBJ2-7	-	-	TRBV7-2	CASSLQGKGEQYF	TGTGCCAGCAGCTTACAGGGGAAGGGCGAGCAGTACTTC
TRBJ1-1	once	-	TRBV2	CASSVLDSRNTEAFF	TGTGCCAGCAGTGTATTGGACAGCAGGAACACTGAAGCTTTCTTT
TRBJ1-1	-	-	TRBV10-3	CAISELGHQSEAFF	TGTGCCATCAGTGAGTTGGGACACCAGAGTGAAGCTTTCTTT
TRBJ2-1	-	-	TRBV29-1	CSVARADEQFF	TGCAGCGTTGCGAGGGCGGATGAGCAGTTCTTC
TRBJ2-7	-	-	TRBV7-9	CASSMTVWDEQYF	TGTGCCAGCAGCATGACCGTCTGGGACGAGCAGTACTTC
TRBJ1-2	-	-	TRBV9	CASSVGVGQDYGYTF	TGTGCCAGCAGCGTAGGTGTGGGGCAGGACTATGGCTACACCTTC
TRBJ2-5	few	-	TRBV10-3	CAISESRTEETQYF	TGTGCCATCAGTGAGTCGAGGACAGAAGAGACCCAGTACTTC
TRBJ1-3	-	TRBD1	TRBV6-6	CASTPGQGTTIYF	TGTGCCAGCACCCCGGGACAGGGAACCACCATATATTTT
TRBJ2-3	few	TRBD1	TRBV4-3	CASSQDGTGGTDTQYF	TGCGCCAGCAGCCAAGATGGCACAGGGGGTACAGATACGCAGTATTTT
TRBJ1-2	few	TRBD1	TRBV29-1	CSVDSQGGGYTF	TGCAGCGTTGATTCCCAGGGGGGCGGCTACACCTTC
TRBJ1-2	-	-	TRBV4-2	CASSQGRDHPLGYTF	TGTGCCAGCAGCCAAGGGCGAGACCACCCCCTTGGCTACACCTTC
TRBJ2-5	-	TRBD1	TRBV29-1	CSVAGQRLQETQYF	TGCAGCGTTGCGGGACAGAGATTACAAGAGACCCAGTACTTC
TRBJ1-1	-	TRBD1	TRBV5-6	CASSLVWDRKNTEAFF	TGTGCCAGCAGCTTGGTCTGGGACAGGAAGAACACTGAAGCTTTCTTT
TRBJ2-1	once	TRBD2	TRBV7-9	CASIDSGRIVNEQFF	TGTGCCAGCATTGATAGCGGGAGGATCGTCAATGAGCAGTTCTTC
TRBJ2-2	-	TRBD1	TRBV30	CAWSKPGQGRTGELFF	TGTGCCTGGAGTAAGCCGGGACAGGGGAGGACCGGGGAGCTGTTTTTT
TRBJ2-2	-	-	TRBV23-1	CASSQEWTGELFF	TGCGCCAGCAGTCAAGAGTGGACCGGGGAGCTGTTTTTT
TRBJ2-1	few	-	TRBV30	CAWNSGNHNEQFF	TGTGCCTGGAATAGCGGAAATCACAATGAGCAGTTCTTC